One sample yielded the 14 T cell receptor beta chains listed below, sequenced in a study of T-cell reconstitution after alpha-beta-depleted transplantation in children. TCRbeta library preparation incorporated unique molecular identifiers. MiXCR was run by TCRdb on the PCR reads, yielding one entry per CDR3 protein. The repertoire holds a few hundred thousand distinct CDR3 sequences, with around 13% as singletons. This sample comprised PBMCs, mostly from graft donor cells, obtained 360 days after TCRalphabeta/CD19-depleted stem cell transplant. The receptor set was obtained from a male patient between 10 and 17 years old who had a stem cell transplant for acute myeloid leukemia, so the T cells may come from the graft donor.

There are many counts of this clonotype. The chain is built from TRBV28 and TRBJ2-7; D is undetermined. Germline V CDR1 and CDR2: MDHEN, SYDVKM. The CDR3 extends over 14 amino acids. V was pared by 2 bases and J by 1 base, with 9 bases between. The CDR3 sequence: CASSLGRRSYEQYF. The DNA of the CDR3 is TGTGCCAGCAGTTTAGGTCGGCGGTCCTACGAGCAGTACTTC.

This clonotype was picked up a small number of times. The chain employs TRBV6-2 or TRBV6-3 and TRBJ2-4; D gene ambiguous. Between the trimmed V and J ends, which lost 7 bases and 0 bases, there was a span of 16 bases. Germline V gives CDR1 MNHEY, CDR2 SVGEGT. The CDR3 consists of 16 residues. The CDR3 spells CASTSASKKAKNIQYF. The CDR3 bases are TGTGCCAGCACCTCAGCGTCGAAAAAAGCCAAAAACATTCAGTACTTC.

This clonotype has just a few counts. The chain combines TRBV29-1 with TRBJ2-7; D is undetermined. V shed 0 bases and J shed 2 bases, with 11 bases lying between them. This CDR3 is built from 14 residues. Germline V lookup: CDR1 SQVTM, CDR2 ANQGSEA. CDR3 nucleotide sequence: TGCAGCGTTGAAGATCCAGACGGGCCCTACGAGCAGTACTTC. Its translation is CSVEDPDGPYEQYF.

The rearrangement uses TRBV7-6 and TRBJ2-7; TRBD1 agrees at 9 bases. The CDR3 is made up of 12 amino acids. CDR1 SGHVS and CDR2 FNYEAQ come from the germline V gene. This CDR3 reads CATTVGQGLLYF. The CDR3 DNA is TGTGCTACCACGGTGGGACAGGGATTGTTGTACTTC. The complete variable domain, with remaining parts taken from reference TRBV7-6 and TRBJ2-7, reads GAGVSQSPRYKVTKRGQDVALRCDPISGHVSLYWYRQALGQGPEFLTYFNYEAQQDKSGLPNDRFSAERPEGSISTLTIQRTEQRDSAMYRCATTVGQGLLYFGPGTRLTVT.

This clonotype has a count of ten or more. Here the CDR3 DNA reads TGTGCCAGCAGCTTGATGCGGAGCCTCCCCTACGAGCAGTACTTC. Encoded protein: CASSLMRSLPYEQYF. The chain couples TRBV7-2 to TRBJ2-7, with unresolved D. CDR3 length equals 15 residues. CDR1 is SGHTA, CDR2 FQGNSA, per germline. Trimming removed 3 bases from V and 2 bases from J, with 14 bases in between.

This clonotype came up many times. V usage is TRBV7-3 and J usage is TRBJ2-1; D uncertain. Germline V CDR1 and CDR2: SGHTA, FQGTGA. There are 13 residues in the CDR3. V dropped 1 base and J dropped 6 bases, with 7 bases sitting between them. CDR3 coding DNA: TGTGCCAGCAGCTTAATGGACCGCAATGAGCAGTTCTTC. This sequence encodes CASSLMDRNEQFF. Full variable domain (outside the CDR3, taken from reference TRBV7-3 and TRBJ2-1): GAGVSQTPSNKVTEKGKYVELRCDPISGHTALYWYRQSLGQGPEFLIYFQGTGAADDSGLPNDRFFAVRPEGSVSTLKIQRTERGDSAVYLCASSLMDRNEQFFGPGTRLTVL.

This clonotype was detected only a few times. This chain uses TRBV20-1 with TRBJ2-5; TRBD1 matches at 7 bases. Germline V gene lookup returns CDR1 DFQATT and CDR2 SNEGSKA (reference sequence). CDR3 length: 14 residues. V lost 1 base and J lost 4; bases outside the gene matches: 6. CDR3 nucleotide sequence: TGCAGTGCTAGAGGACAGGGATTTTTAGAGACCCAGTACTTC. Residues: CSARGQGFLETQYF.

The chain has TRBV7-3 and TRBJ2-7; TRBD2 is a possible D gene (6 bases). V lost 5 bases, J lost 2 bases, and 16 bases lay in between. The CDR3 is 15 amino acids. CDR1 is SGHTA, CDR2 FQGTGA, per germline. CDR3 nucleotides: TGTGCCAGCAGCCCGTCGACTAGTAACGCCTACGAGCAGTACTTC. Translated, it gives CASSPSTSNAYEQYF. Filled out from reference TRBV7-3 and TRBJ2-7, the complete variable domain reads GAGVSQTPSNKVTEKGKYVELRCDPISGHTALYWYRQSLGQGPEFLIYFQGTGAADDSGLPNDRFFAVRPEGSVSTLKIQRTERGDSAVYLCASSPSTSNAYEQYFGPGTRLTVT.

This clonotype came up many times. This chain connects TRBV29-1 to TRBJ2-5, with TRBD2 identical over 10 bases. Trimming removed 6 bases from V and 5 bases from J; junction bases left unmatched: 12. This CDR3 spans 15 amino acids. CDR1 and CDR2 from the germline V gene are SQVTM and ANQGSEA. Written as DNA, the CDR3 is TGCAGCGTGGCCTACAGCGGGAGGGCCGGGGAGACCCAGTACTTC. Translation: CSVAYSGRAGETQYF.

The sample holds a few counts of this clonotype. The rearrangement joins TRBV28 to TRBJ2-1; 8 bases match TRBD2. The length of the CDR3 is 12 residues. The germline gives CDR1 MDHEN, CDR2 SYDVKM. The junction had 7 bases not matched to a gene; V was cut back by 10 bases and J by 8 bases. The CDR3 here is CAMGLVVDEQFF. The CDR3 DNA is TGTGCCATGGGACTAGTTGTCGATGAGCAGTTCTTC.

The rearrangement uses TRBV28 and TRBJ2-1; no clear D. V was trimmed by 6 bases and J by 4 bases, leaving 16 bases between them. Germline-derived CDR1 and CDR2 are MDHEN and SYDVKM. CDR3 length equals 15 residues. The CDR3 here is CASRRSRLLYNEQFF. The DNA of the CDR3 is TGTGCCAGCAGACGTAGCAGACTTCTATACAATGAGCAGTTCTTC.

This clonotype came up a few times. The CDR3 loop reads CASSIGQDNEQFF. As DNA, the CDR3 is TGTGCCAGCAGTATCGGACAGGACAATGAGCAGTTCTTC. The chain carries TRBV6-2 or TRBV6-3 and TRBJ2-1; 7 bases map to TRBD1. The trim removed 5 bases at V and 5 bases at J, leaving 3 bases unmatched. The germline V gene encodes CDR1 MNHEY and CDR2 SVGEGT. This CDR3 comprises 13 residues.

The chain employs TRBV30 and TRBJ1-5; D not certain. V lost 3 bases, J lost 5 bases, and 11 bases lay in between. Germline V lookup: CDR1 GTSNPN, CDR2 SVGIG (reference sequence). The CDR3 is made up of 13 amino acids. CDR3 DNA: TGTGCCTGGAGGGGGAACATCGATCAGCCCCAGCATTTT. It codes for CAWRGNIDQPQHF.

Ten or more counts support this clonotype. The chain combines TRBV24-1 with TRBJ2-2; 7 bases match TRBD1. The CDR3 extends over 14 amino acids. The germline CDR1 and CDR2 sequences are KGHDR and SFDVKD. The J segment lost 7 bases and the V segment lost 4 bases, leaving 5 bases of the junction unmatched. CDR3 nucleotides: TGTGCCACCAGTGACCACAGGGGTCGCGGGGAGCTGTTTTTT. It translates to CATSDHRGRGELFF.